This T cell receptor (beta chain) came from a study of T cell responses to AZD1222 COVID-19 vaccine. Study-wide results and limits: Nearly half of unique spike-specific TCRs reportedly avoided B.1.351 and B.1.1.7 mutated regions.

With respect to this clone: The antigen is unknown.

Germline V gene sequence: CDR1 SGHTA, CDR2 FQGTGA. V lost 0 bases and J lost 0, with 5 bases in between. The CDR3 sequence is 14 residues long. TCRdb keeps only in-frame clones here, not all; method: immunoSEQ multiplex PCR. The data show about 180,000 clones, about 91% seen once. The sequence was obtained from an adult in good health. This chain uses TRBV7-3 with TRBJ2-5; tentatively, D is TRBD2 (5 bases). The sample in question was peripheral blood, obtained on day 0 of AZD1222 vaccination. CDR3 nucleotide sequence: TGTGCCAGCAGCTTAACCGGGAACCAAGAGACCCAGTACTTC. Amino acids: CASSLTGNQETQYF.